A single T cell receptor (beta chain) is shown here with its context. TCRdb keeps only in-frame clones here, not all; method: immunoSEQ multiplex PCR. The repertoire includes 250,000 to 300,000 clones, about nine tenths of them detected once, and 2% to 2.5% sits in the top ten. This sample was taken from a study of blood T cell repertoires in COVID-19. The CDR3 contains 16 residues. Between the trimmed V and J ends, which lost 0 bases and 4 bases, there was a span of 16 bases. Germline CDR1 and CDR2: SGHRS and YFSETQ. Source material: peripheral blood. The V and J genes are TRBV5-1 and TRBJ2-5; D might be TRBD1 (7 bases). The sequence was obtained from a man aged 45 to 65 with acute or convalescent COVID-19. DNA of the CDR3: TGCGCCAGCAGCTTGGCCGGGGGACAGATAGGAGAGACCCAGTACTTC. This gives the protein CASSLAGGQIGETQYF.